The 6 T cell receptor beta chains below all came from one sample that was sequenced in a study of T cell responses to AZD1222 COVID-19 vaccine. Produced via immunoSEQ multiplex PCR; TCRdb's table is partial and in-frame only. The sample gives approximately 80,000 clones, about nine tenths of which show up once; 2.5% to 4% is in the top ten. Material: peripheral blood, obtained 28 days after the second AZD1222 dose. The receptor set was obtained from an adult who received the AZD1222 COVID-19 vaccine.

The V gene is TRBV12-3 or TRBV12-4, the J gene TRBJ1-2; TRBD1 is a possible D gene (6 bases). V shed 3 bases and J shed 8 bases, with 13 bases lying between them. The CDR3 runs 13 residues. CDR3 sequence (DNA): TGTGCCAGCAGTTTTACGGACAGAAGCGGCTACACCTTC. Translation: CASSFTDRSGYTF.

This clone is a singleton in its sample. This CDR3 is CASSMGGGNTEAFF. CDR3 bases: TGTGCCAGTAGTATGGGGGGAGGGAACACTGAAGCTTTCTTT. The chain has TRBV19 and TRBJ1-1; TRBD1 might be the D (5 bases). The CDR3 loop spans 14 amino acids. Germline V gene sequence: CDR1 LNHDA, CDR2 SQIVND (reference sequence). Trimming shortened V by 3 bases and J by 1 base, and 9 bases separated the two germline ends.

The CDR3 nucleotides are TGCAGTGCTAGTTTCAGGGACGGCGATGAGCAGTTCTTC. This encodes CSASFRDGDEQFF. V and J are TRBV20-1 and TRBJ2-1, with D perhaps being TRBD1 or TRBD2 (5 bases each). CDR1 is DFQATT and CDR2 is SNEGSKA in the germline V gene (reference sequence). CDR3 size: 13 residues. Trimming shortened V by 3 bases and J by 8 bases, and 14 bases separated the two germline ends.

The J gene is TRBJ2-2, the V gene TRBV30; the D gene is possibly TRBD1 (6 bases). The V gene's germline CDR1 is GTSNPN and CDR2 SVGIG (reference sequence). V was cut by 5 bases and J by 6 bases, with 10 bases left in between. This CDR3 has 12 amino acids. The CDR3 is CAWYTGPGELFF. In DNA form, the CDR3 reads TGTGCCTGGTATACAGGGCCCGGGGAGCTGTTTTTT. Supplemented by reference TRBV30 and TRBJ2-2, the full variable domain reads SQTIHQWPATLVQPVGSPLSLECTVEGTSNPNLYWYRQAAGRGLQLLFYSVGIGQISSEVPQNLSASRPQDRQFILSSKKLLLSDSGFYLCAWYTGPGELFFGEGSRLTVL.

CDR3 amino acids: CASSPGGAGTDTQYF. DNA for the CDR3: TGTGCCAGCAGCCCCGGGGGGGCGGGCACAGATACGCAGTATTTT. This rearrangement joins TRBV5-4 to TRBJ2-3; 8 bases are a match to TRBD2. CDR1 is SGHNT, CDR2 YYREEE, per germline (reference sequence). Trimming took 4 bases from V and 1 from J; bases not matched to a gene: 5. The CDR3 contains 15 residues.

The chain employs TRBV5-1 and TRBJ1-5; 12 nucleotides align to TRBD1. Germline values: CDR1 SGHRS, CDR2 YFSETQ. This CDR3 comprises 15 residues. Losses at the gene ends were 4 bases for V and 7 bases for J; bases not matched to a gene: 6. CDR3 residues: CASSLGQGAGQPQHF. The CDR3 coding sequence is TGCGCCAGCAGCCTGGGACAGGGGGCAGGGCAGCCCCAGCATTTT.